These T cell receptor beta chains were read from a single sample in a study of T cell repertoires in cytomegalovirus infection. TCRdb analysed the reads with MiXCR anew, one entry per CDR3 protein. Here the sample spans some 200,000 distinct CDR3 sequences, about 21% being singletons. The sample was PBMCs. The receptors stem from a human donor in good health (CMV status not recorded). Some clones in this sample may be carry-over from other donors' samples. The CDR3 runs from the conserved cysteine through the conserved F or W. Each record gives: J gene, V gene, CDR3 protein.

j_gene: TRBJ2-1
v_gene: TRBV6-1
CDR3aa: CAGSKRVTSYNEQFF

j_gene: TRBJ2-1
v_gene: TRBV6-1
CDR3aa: CASSEGVARYNEQFF

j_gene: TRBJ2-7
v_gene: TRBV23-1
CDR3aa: CASSQFGPDPPTSSSYEQYF

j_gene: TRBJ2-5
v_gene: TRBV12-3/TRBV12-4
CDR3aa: CASSLAGAGGETQYF

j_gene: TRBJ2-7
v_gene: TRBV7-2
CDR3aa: CASSLQGELNYEQYF

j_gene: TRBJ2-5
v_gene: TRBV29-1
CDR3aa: CSVGRGGSETQYF

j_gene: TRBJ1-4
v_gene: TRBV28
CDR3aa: CASSFRAGLREKLFF

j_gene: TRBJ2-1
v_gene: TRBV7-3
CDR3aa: CASSLTTGASGEQFF

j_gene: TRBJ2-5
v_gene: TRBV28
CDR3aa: CASSSPLLQETQYF

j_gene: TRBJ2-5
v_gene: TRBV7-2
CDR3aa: CASTSSRAQYF

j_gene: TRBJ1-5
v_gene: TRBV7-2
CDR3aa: CASSLPLVGRDLENQPQHF

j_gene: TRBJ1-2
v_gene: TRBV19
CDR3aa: CASRAETGTLNYGYTF

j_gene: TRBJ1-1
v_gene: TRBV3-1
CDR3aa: CASSQAGANTEAFF

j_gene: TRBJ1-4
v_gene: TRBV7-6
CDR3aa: CASSPGTREKLFF

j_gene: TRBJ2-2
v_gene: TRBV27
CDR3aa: CASSPTRGVNTGELFF

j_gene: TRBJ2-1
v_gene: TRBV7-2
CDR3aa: CASSSPYNEQFF

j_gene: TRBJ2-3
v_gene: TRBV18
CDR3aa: CASSSERVTDTQYF

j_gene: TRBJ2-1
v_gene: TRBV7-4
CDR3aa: CASSLCRGGVGWKREQFF

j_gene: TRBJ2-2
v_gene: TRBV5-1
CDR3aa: CASRPGQGDTGELFF

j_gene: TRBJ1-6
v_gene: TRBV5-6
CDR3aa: CASSLRQGNSPLHF